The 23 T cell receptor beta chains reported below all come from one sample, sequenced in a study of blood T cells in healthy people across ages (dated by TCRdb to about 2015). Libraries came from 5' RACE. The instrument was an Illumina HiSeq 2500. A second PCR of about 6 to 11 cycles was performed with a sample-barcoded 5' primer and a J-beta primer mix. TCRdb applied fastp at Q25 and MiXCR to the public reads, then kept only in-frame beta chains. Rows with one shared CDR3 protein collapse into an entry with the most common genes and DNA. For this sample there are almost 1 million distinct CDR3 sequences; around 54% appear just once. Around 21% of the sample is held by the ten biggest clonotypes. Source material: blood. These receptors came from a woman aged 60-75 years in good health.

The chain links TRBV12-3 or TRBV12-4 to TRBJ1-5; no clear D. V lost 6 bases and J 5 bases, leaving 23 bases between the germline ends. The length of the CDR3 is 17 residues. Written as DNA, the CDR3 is TGTGCCAGCAGCCCGGACGCCAGACAAACACCTTATCAGCCCCAGCATTTT. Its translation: CASSPDARQTPYQPQHF.

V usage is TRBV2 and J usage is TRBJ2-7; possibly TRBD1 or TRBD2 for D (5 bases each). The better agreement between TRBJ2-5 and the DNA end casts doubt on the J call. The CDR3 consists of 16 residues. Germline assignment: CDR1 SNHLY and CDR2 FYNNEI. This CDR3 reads CASSGGVGAVQETQYF. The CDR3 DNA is TGTGCCAGCAGTGGAGGGGTAGGGGCGGTCCAAGAGACCCAGTACTTC.

This chain's CDR3 is CASSPRLAGDNEQYF. In DNA form, the CDR3 reads TGTGCCAGCAGCCCCCGACTAGCGGGGGACAATGAGCAGTACTTC. The chain uses TRBV6-6 and TRBJ2-7; 12 positions match TRBD2. CDR3 length: 15 residues. V lost 6 bases, J lost 7 bases, and 10 bases stayed unmatched. Germline CDR1 and CDR2: MNHNY and SVGAGI (reference sequence).

CDR3 amino acids: CASSLEDREYGYTF. The CDR3 coding sequence is TGCGCCAGCAGCTTGGAGGACAGGGAATATGGCTACACCTTC. This chain joins TRBV5-1 and TRBJ1-2, with TRBD1 matching 8 bases. CDR1 is SGHRS and CDR2 is YFSETQ in the germline V gene. The V segment lost 0 bases and the J segment 5 bases; nucleotides outside the gene matches: 3. The CDR3 is 14 residues long.

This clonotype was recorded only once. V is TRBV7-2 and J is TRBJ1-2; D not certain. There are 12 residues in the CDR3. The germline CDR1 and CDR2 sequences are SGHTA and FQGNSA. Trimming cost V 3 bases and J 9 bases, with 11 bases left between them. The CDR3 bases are TGTGCCAGCAGCTTGACTTATACTAGCTACACCTTC. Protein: CASSLTYTSYTF.

CDR3 loop: CASSQERNFGELFF. CDR3 in DNA: TGCGCCAGCAGCCAAGAGCGGAATTTCGGGGAGCTGTTTTTT. The chain has TRBV4-3 and TRBJ2-2, with unresolved D. CDR3 size: 14 residues. V lost 0 bases and J 7 bases, leaving 9 bases between the germline ends. Germline lookup yields CDR1 LGHNA and CDR2 YSLEER.

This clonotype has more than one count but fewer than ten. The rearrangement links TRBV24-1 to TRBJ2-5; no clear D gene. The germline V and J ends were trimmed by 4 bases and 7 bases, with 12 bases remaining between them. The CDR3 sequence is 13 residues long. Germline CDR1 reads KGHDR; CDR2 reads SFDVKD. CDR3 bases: TGTGCCACCAGTGACCCGGGCCGGGTGACCCAGTACTTC. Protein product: CATSDPGRVTQYF.

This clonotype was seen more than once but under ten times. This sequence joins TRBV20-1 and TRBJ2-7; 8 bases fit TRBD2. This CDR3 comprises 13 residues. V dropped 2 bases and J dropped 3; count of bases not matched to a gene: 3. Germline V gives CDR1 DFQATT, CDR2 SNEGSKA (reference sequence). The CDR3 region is CSARRGGVYEQYF. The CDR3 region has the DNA TGCAGTGCTAGACGGGGGGGAGTCTACGAGCAGTACTTC.

CDR3 region: CASGLTYEQYF. CDR3 coding DNA: TGTGCCAGCGGACTGACCTACGAGCAGTACTTC. This chain connects TRBV7-9 to TRBJ2-7; possible D gene TRBD2, 5 bases. This CDR3 has 11 amino acids. Germline CDR1 reads SEHNR; CDR2 reads FQNEAQ (reference sequence). V shed 8 bases and J shed 2 bases, with 7 bases lying between them.

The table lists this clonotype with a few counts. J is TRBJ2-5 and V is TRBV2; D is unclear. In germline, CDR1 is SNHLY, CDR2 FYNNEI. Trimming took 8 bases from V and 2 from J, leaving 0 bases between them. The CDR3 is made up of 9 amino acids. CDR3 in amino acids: CASQETQYF. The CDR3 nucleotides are TGTGCCAGCCAAGAGACCCAGTACTTC.

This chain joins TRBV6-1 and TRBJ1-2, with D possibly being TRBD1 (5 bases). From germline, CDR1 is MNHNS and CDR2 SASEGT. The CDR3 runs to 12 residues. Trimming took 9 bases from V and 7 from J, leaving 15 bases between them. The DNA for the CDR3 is TGTGCCAGTGGCGAGGGGATCGGTGGCTACACCTTC. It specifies CASGEGIGGYTF.

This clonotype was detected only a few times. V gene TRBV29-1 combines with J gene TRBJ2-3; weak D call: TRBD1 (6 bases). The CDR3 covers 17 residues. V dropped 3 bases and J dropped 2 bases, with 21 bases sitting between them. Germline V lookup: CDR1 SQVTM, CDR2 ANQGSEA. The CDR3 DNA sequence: TGCAGCGTTGATCACTTCCAAGGACAGCCTAACACAGATACGCAGTATTTT. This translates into CSVDHFQGQPNTDTQYF.

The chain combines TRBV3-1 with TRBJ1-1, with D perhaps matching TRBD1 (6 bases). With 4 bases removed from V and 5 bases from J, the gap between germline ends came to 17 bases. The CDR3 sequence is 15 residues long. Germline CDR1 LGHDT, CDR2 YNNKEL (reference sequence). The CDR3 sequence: CASSPQTGWRTEAFF. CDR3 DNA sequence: TGTGCCAGCAGCCCACAGACAGGATGGAGGACTGAAGCTTTCTTT.

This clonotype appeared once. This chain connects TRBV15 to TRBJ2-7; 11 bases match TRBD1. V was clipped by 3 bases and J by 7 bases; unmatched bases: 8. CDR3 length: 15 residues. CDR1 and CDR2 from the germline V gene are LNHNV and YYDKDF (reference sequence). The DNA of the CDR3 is TGTGCCACCAGCAGCGGACAGGGGGCTAGCAATGAGCAGTACTTC. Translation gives CATSSGQGASNEQYF.

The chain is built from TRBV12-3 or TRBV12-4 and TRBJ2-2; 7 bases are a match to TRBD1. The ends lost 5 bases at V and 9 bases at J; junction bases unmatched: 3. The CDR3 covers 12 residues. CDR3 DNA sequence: TGTGCCAGCAGTATACAGGGGTGGGAGCTGTTTTTT. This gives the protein CASSIQGWELFF.

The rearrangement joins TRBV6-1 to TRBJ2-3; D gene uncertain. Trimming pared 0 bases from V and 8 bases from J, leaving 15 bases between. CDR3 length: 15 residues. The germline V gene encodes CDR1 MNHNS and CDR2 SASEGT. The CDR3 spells CASSEAGGWIVTQYF. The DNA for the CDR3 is TGTGCCAGCAGTGAAGCAGGCGGTTGGATCGTTACGCAGTATTTT.

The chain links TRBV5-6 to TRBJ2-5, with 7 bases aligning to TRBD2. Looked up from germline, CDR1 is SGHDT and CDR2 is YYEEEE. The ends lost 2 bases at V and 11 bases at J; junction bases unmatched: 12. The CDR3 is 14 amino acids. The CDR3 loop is CASSFPGRHNEQYF. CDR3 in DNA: TGTGCCAGCAGCTTCCCCGGGAGGCACAATGAGCAGTACTTC. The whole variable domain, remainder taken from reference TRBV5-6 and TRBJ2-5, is DAGVTQSPTHLIKTRGQQVTLRCSPKSGHDTVSWYQQALGQGPQFIFQYYEEEERQRGNFPDRFSGHQFPNYSSELNVNALLLGDSALYLCASSFPGRHNEQYFGPGTRLLVL.

The CDR3 here is CSARGRQEQYF. CDR3 in DNA: TGCAGTGCTAGAGGTCGACAAGAGCAGTACTTC. The genes are TRBV20-1 and TRBJ2-5, with D unresolved. Germline V lookup: CDR1 DFQATT, CDR2 SNEGSKA (reference sequence). V lost 1 base and J lost 11, with 11 bases in between. The CDR3 is made up of 11 amino acids.

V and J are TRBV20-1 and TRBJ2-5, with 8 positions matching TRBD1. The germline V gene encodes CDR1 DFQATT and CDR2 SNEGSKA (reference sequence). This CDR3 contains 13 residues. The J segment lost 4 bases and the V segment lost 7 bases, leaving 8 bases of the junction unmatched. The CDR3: CSVARGLGETQYF. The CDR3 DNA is TGCAGTGTGGCCAGGGGGCTTGGAGAGACCCAGTACTTC.

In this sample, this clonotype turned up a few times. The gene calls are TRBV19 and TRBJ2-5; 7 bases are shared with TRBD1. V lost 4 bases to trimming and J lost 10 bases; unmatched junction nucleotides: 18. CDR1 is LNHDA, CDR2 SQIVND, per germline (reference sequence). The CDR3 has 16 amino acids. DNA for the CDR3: TGTGCCAGTAGTACCAACCTGGACAGGAACGGTGTGGACCAGTACTTC. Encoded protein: CASSTNLDRNGVDQYF.

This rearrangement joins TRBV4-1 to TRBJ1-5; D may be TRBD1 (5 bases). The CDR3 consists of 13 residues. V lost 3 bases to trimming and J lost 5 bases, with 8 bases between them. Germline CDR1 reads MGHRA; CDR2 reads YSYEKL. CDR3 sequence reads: CASSHGGDQPQHF. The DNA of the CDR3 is TGCGCCAGCAGCCACGGGGGGGATCAGCCCCAGCATTTT.

The CDR3 here is CASSQTGSSSDTQYF. CDR3 nucleotide sequence: TGTGCCAGCTCACAAACGGGTTCGTCGTCAGATACGCAGTATTTT. V is TRBV18 and J is TRBJ2-3; D not resolved. The germline V gene encodes CDR1 KGHSH and CDR2 LQKENI. The CDR3 totals 15 residues. V gave up 4 bases and J gave up 4 bases, with 15 bases separating them.

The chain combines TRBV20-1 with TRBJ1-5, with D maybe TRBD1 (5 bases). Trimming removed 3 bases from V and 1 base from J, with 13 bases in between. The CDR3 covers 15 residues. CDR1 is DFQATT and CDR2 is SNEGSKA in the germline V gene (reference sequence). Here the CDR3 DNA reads TGCAGTGCTAGGGGGACCGCCGCCAGCAATCAGCCCCAGCATTTT. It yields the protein CSARGTAASNQPQHF.